This T cell receptor beta chain was captured by sequencing in a study of blood T cell repertoires in COVID-19. Germline CDR1 and CDR2: SGHDT and YYEEEE. The length of the CDR3 is 14 residues. J lost 9 bases, V lost 9 bases, and 15 bases had no gene match. This clone was counted a few times. Per the original methods: Amplification with reference gene primers provided the estimates of nucleated cell counts. Using immunoSEQ multiplex PCR, the repertoire was profiled, and TCRdb retains in-frame clones only, with some absent. D and trimming come from the DNA, and the V and J calls and clone size come from that table. The sample holds 230,000 or so clones; around 80% are singletons and the top ten take 20%.

Sample: peripheral blood. This sequence originates from a man under 40 with active or convalescent COVID-19. The chain joins TRBV5-6 to TRBJ2-7; the match to TRBD2 covers 10 bases. CDR3 amino acids: CATNRQGTSVGQYF. CDR3 nucleotides: TGTGCCACCAACCGCCAAGGGACTAGCGTCGGGCAGTACTTC.